The following is a T cell receptor beta chain sequence with its context. The germline CDR1 and CDR2 sequences are SGDLS and YYNGEE. This CDR3 spans 15 amino acids. V was pared by 3 bases and J by 3 bases, with 5 bases of the junction left unmatched. The table came from immunoSEQ multiplex PCR; TCRdb's copy has only in-frame clones and leaves some out. The sample holds some 31,000 clones, over 60% seen once. The data originate from a study of PD-L1 blockade in urothelial cancer. Time point of the sample: peripheral blood 6 weeks after treatment start. The sequencing used PBMCs, collected around atezolizumab (anti-PD-L1) treatment. The chain carries TRBV9 and TRBJ1-2, with 10 bases lining up with TRBD1. The clonotype originates from a man in his 70s with urothelial cancer. CDR3 residues: CASSARQGAYYGYTF. In nucleotides, the CDR3 is TGTGCCAGCAGCGCCCGACAGGGGGCGTACTATGGCTACACCTTC.